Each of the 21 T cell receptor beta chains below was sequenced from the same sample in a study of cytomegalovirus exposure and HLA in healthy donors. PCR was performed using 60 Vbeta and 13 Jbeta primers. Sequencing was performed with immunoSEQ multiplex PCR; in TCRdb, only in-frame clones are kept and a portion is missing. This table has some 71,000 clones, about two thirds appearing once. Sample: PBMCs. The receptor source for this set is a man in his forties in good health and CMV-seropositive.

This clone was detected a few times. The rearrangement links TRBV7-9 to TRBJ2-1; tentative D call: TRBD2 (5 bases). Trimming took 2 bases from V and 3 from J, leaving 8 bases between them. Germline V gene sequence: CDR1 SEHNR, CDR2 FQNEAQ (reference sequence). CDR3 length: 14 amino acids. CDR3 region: CASSLPGNYNEQFF. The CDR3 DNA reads TGTGCCAGCAGCTTACCCGGGAACTACAATGAGCAGTTCTTC.

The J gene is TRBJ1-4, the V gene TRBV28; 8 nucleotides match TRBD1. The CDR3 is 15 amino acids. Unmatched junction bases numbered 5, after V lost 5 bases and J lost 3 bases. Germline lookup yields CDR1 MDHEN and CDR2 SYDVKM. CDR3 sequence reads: CASSTTGGSNEKLFF. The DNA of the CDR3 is TGTGCCAGCAGTACTACAGGGGGGTCTAATGAAAAACTGTTTTTT.

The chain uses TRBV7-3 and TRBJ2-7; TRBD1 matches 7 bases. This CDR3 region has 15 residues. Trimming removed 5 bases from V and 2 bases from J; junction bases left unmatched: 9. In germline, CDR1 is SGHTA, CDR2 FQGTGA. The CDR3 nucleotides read TGTGCCAGCAGCCTAGACAGGGCTACCACCTACGAGCAGTACTTC. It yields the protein CASSLDRATTYEQYF.

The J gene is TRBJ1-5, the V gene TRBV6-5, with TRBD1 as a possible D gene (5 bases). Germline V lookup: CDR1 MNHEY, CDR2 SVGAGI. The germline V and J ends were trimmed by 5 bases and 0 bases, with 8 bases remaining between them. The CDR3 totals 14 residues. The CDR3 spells CASSATDSNQPQHF. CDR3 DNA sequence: TGTGCCAGCAGTGCGACAGATAGCAATCAGCCCCAGCATTTT.

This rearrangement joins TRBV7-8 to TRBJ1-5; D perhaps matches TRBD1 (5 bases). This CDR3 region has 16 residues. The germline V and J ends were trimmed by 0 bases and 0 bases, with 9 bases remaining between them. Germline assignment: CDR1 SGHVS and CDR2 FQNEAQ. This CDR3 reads CASSLASTVSNQPQHF. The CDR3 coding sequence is TGTGCCAGCAGCTTAGCATCGACAGTTAGCAATCAGCCCCAGCATTTT.

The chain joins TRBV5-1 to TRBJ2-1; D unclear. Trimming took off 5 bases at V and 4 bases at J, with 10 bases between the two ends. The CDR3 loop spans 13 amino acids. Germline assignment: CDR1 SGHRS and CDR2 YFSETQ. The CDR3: CASRPDTYNEQFF. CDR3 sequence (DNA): TGCGCCAGCAGACCCGACACGTACAATGAGCAGTTCTTC.

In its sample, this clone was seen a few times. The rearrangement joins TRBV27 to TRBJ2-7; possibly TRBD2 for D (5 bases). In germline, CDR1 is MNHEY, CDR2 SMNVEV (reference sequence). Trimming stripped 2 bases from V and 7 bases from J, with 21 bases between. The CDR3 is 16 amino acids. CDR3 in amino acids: CASSLIGPRGFGEQYF. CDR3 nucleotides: TGTGCCAGCAGTTTAATAGGCCCTCGCGGGTTCGGGGAGCAGTACTTC.

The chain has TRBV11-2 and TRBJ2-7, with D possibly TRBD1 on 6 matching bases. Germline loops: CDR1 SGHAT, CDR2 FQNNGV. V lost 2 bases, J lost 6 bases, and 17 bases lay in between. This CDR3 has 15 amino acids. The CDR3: CASSLLSGAVGEQYF. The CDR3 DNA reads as TGTGCCAGCAGCTTATTATCAGGGGCGGTTGGCGAGCAGTACTTC.

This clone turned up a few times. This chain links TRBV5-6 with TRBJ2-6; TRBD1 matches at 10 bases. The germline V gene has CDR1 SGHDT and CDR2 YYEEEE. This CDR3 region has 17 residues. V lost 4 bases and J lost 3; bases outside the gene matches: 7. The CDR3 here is CASSTGTGVNGANVLTF. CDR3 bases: TGTGCCAGCAGCACCGGGACAGGGGTTAATGGGGCCAACGTCCTGACTTTC. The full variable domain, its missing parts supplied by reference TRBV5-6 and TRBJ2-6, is DAGVTQSPTHLIKTRGQQVTLRCSPKSGHDTVSWYQQALGQGPQFIFQYYEEEERQRGNFPDRFSGHQFPNYSSELNVNALLLGDSALYLCASSTGTGVNGANVLTFGAGSRLTVL.

In DNA form, the CDR3 reads TGTGCCAGCAGTGCCCAGGGGTTTGAAAGCGGCTACACCTTC. Amino acid sequence: CASSAQGFESGYTF. This chain joins TRBV2 and TRBJ1-2; possible D gene TRBD1, 6 bases. Germline V gene lookup returns CDR1 SNHLY and CDR2 FYNNEI. Trimming removed 4 bases from V and 8 bases from J, with 17 bases in between. The CDR3 consists of 14 residues. Full variable domain (rest looked up from reference TRBV2 and TRBJ1-2): EPEVTQTPSHQVTQMGQEVILRCVPISNHLYFYWYRQILGQKVEFLVSFYNNEISEKSEIFDDQFSVERPDGSNFTLKIRSTKLEDSAMYFCASSAQGFESGYTFGSGTRLTVV.

The CDR3 spells CASSLAWAGNAYGYTF. As DNA, the CDR3 is TGTGCCAGCAGCTTGGCCTGGGCAGGGAACGCCTATGGCTACACCTTC. The chain combines TRBV5-8 with TRBJ1-2, with TRBD1 as a possible D gene (5 bases). The CDR3 has 16 amino acids. The V gene's germline CDR1 is SGHTS and CDR2 YDEGEE. Trimming removed 0 bases at V and 4 bases at J, with 16 bases between.

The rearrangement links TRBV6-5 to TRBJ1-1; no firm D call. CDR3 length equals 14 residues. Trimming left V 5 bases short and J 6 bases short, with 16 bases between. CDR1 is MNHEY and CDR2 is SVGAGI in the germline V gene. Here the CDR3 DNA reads TGTGCCAGCAGTCGGAACTATCGAGACGCTGAAGCTTTCTTT. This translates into CASSRNYRDAEAFF.

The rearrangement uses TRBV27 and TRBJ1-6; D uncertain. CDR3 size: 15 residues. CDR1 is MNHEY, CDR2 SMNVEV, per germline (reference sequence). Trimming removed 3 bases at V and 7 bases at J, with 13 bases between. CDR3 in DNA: TGTGCCAGCAGTTTCGCCAGTGGAGCCAATTCACCCCTCCACTTT. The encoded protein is CASSFASGANSPLHF.

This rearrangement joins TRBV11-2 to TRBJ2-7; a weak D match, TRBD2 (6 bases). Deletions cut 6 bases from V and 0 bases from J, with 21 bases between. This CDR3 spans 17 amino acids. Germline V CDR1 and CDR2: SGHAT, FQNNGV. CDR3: CASSMLSPSASSYEQYF. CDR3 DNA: TGTGCCAGCAGTATGCTGAGTCCTAGCGCGAGCTCCTACGAGCAGTACTTC.

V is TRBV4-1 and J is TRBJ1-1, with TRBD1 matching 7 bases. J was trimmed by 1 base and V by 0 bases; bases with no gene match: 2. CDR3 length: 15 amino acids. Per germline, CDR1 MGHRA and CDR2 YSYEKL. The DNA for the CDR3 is TGCGCCAGCAGCCAAGAAAAGGGGGCGAACACTGAAGCTTTCTTT. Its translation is CASSQEKGANTEAFF.

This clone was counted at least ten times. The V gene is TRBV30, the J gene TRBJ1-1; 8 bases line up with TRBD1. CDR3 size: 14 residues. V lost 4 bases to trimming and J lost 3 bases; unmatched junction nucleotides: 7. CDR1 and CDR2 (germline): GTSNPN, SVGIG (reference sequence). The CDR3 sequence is CAWIIQGAYTEAFF. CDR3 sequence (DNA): TGTGCCTGGATCATTCAGGGGGCATACACTGAAGCTTTCTTT.

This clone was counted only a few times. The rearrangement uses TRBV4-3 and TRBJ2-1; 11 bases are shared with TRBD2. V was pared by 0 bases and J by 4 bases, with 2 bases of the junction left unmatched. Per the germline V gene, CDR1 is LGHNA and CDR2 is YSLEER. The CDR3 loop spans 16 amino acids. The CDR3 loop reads CASSQDVAGGYNEQFF. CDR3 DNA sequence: TGCGCCAGCAGCCAAGATGTAGCGGGGGGGTACAATGAGCAGTTCTTC.

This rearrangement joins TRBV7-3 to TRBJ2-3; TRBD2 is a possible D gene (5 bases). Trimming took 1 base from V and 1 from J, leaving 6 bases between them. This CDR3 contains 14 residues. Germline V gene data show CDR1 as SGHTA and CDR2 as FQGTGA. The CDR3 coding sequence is TGTGCCAGCAGCTTAAGAGGGCGCACAGATACGCAGTATTTT. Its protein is CASSLRGRTDTQYF.

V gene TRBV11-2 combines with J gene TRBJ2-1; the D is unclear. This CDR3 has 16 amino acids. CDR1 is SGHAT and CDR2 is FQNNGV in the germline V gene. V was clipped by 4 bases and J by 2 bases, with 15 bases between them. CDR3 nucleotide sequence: TGTGCCAGCAGCTACCTTGAAGGAGAAGCCTACAATGAGCAGTTCTTC. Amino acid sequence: CASSYLEGEAYNEQFF. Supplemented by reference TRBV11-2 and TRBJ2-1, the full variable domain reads EAGVAQSPRYKIIEKRQSVAFWCNPISGHATLYWYQQILGQGPKLLIQFQNNGVVDDSQLPKDRFSAERLKGVDSTLKIQPAKLEDSAVYLCASSYLEGEAYNEQFFGPGTRLTVL.

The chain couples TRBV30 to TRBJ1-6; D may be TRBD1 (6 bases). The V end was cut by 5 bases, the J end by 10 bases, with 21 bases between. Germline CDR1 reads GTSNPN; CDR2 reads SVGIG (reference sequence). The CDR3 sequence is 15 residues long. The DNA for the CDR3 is TGTGCCTGGCGGTCGGAAGCAGGGGCAGGATCACCCCTCCACTTT. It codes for CAWRSEAGAGSPLHF.

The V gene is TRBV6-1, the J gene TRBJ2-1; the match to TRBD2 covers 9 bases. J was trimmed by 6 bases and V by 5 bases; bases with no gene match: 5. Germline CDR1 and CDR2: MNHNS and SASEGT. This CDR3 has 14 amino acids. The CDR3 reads CASSKTSGGNEQFF. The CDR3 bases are TGTGCCAGCAGTAAGACTAGCGGAGGCAATGAGCAGTTCTTC.